Listed below are T cell receptor beta chains from one sample, sequenced in a study of blood T cell repertoires in COVID-19. TCRdb keeps only in-frame clones here, not all; method: immunoSEQ multiplex PCR. The sample yields over 150,000 clones, about 85% seen once. Sequencing was done on a sample of peripheral blood. The source of these receptors is a man older than 75 with COVID-19, enrolled during active disease. Each CDR3 is given without its conserved first and last residue. Each record gives: J gene, V gene, clone size, CDR3 protein. Size values are once, few and many counts, or a class for expanded clones, and some rows have none.

TRBJ2-1 TRBV3-1/TRBV3-2 - ASSPRDPGDEQF
TRBJ2-5 TRBV19 - ASKERGGRETQY
TRBJ1-6 TRBV6-5 - ASSPPGDNSPLH
TRBJ2-1 TRBV3-1/TRBV3-2 - ASSQSGGSYNEQF
TRBJ2-1 TRBV3-1/TRBV3-2 - ASSQAGRLSYNEQF
TRBJ2-7 TRBV18 - ASSLRTGSYEQY
TRBJ2-1 TRBV7-3 once ASSLTGARPYNEQF
TRBJ1-1 TRBV5-1 - ASSHTPGDTEAF
TRBJ2-7 TRBV7-2 - ASSLRRGGRAEQY
TRBJ2-7 TRBV2 - ASSPDGGATYEQY
TRBJ1-2 TRBV6-5 - ASREGPNYGYT
TRBJ1-3 TRBV3-1/TRBV3-2 - ASSQDHNPGNTIY
TRBJ1-1 TRBV29-1 once SGLRGSGNTEAF
TRBJ2-5 TRBV13 - ASSFGGKYQETQY
TRBJ1-5 TRBV5-1 - ASSRDGPGTAYSNQPQH
TRBJ2-7 TRBV12-3/TRBV12-4 few ASSSYSSYEQY
TRBJ2-4 TRBV7-3 - ASSLGQGRVQY
TRBJ1-5 TRBV10-3 - AISGGTGNQPQH
TRBJ2-5 TRBV18 - ASSPHAGTGGSQY
TRBJ1-1 TRBV6-5 - ASSYSRSIMNTEAF
TRBJ1-4 TRBV15 once ATSRDREGEKLF
TRBJ2-3 TRBV29-1 - SGAIPAPGADTQY
TRBJ2-3 TRBV2 - ASTQDRGGDTQY
TRBJ2-2 TRBV2 - ASTRQGAGTGELF
TRBJ1-2 TRBV5-1 - ASSLQGLVTGGYT
TRBJ1-2 TRBV28 few ASSLEPGQGSGYT
TRBJ1-1 TRBV7-2 - ASSLGGAVTEAF
TRBJ2-3 TRBV7-3 once ASSPGTYTDTQY